This T cell receptor beta chain was recorded in a study of T cell repertoires in cytomegalovirus infection. Overall study context: As its CMV epitopes, the study selected recently identified HLA-C-restricted and well-studied HLA-B-restricted targets. Both CMV infection and a matching HLA type were indicated by public TCR beta signatures.

The germline V and J ends were trimmed by 3 bases and 7 bases, with 16 bases remaining between them. Germline loops: CDR1 MRHNA, CDR2 SNTAGT. This CDR3 comprises 15 residues. MiXCR, run by TCRdb on the reads, gives a single entry per CDR3 protein. The sample shows around 900,000 distinct CDR3 sequences, about 33% of them seen only once. Overall study results and limits: Summed frequency of shared TCR beta families picked out CMV carriers who also had the relevant HLA. HLA-C-restricted TCR beta clonotypes specific for CMV led the ex vivo response.

The table lists this clonotype with a few counts. The antigen is undetermined. The TCR sequence derives from a human donor in good health (CMV status not recorded). Some clones in this sample may be carry-over from other donors' samples. The gene calls are TRBV6-4 and TRBJ2-1; unclear D gene. This material consisted of cultured CD8+ T cells from PBMCs, taken from culture after CMV antigen stimulation. CDR3 region: CASSEGSNLVNEQFF. In DNA form, the CDR3 reads TGTGCCAGCAGTGAAGGAAGCAACCTGGTGAATGAGCAGTTCTTC.